The clone carrying this TCR beta chain was found once. Its antigen is not known. It was with 60 Vbeta and 13 Jbeta primers that the PCR ran. Per the study methods: In a later analysis, around 11 million of 83 million or so unique beta chains occurred in at least two donors. Only in-frame clones appear in the TCRdb table, and some are missing; sequencing was by immunoSEQ multiplex PCR. The DNA gave D and trimming, while V, J and clone size come from that table. The sample has 150,000 to 200,000 clones; around 79% are singletons. Germline CDR1 SEHNR, CDR2 FQNEAQ (reference sequence). V gave up 1 base and J gave up 4 bases; unmatched junction bases: 3. The length of the CDR3 is 16 residues. This entry comes from a study of cytomegalovirus exposure and HLA in healthy donors. Study conclusions and caveats: In a later analysis, CMV-associated beta chains were mostly HLA-associated, it appeared. Diagnosis of cytomegalovirus status made by the classifier reportedly showed high specificity and sensitivity.

The sequence was obtained from a woman in her 40s in good health and CMV-seronegative. This sequence joins TRBV7-9 and TRBJ2-2; 10 nucleotides agree with TRBD2. Material: PBMCs. This CDR3 reads CASSLGAGGRTGELFF. CDR3 nucleotides: TGTGCCAGCAGCTTAGGAGCGGGGGGGCGCACCGGGGAGCTGTTTTTT.